This T cell receptor beta chain was sequenced during a study of T cells in Graves' hyperthyroidism and ophthalmopathy. Study conclusions and caveats: Blood also held most thyroid clonotypes expanded beyond 0.001. Ophthalmopathy and stable hyperthyroidism were told apart by a 13 V-J model.

The CDR3 consists of 20 residues. The V gene's germline CDR1 is DFQATT and CDR2 SNEGSKA (reference sequence). The study enrolled patients aged 18 to 65 with newly diagnosed hyperthyroidism of under 2 months' duration. Uncontrolled infection, other autoimmune disease, pregnancy or lactation barred patients from enrollment. As concerns this clonotype: As yet, its antigen is unknown. A junction boundary mismatches the germline segment, possibly from a read error.

What was amplified from RNA transcripts were TCR beta CDR3 regions. With the HTBI primer set, the TCR CDR3 went through a first round of RT-PCR. TCRdb re-analysed the multiplex PCR reads in MiXCR, keeping a single row per CDR3 protein. The sample lists some 270,000 distinct CDR3 sequences, around 13% seen once, with 7% to 9.5% in the top ten. The genes are TRBV20-1 and TRBJ2-3; 16 nucleotides match TRBD2. The sequence was collected from a woman aged 40-49 years with Graves' hyperthyroidism. Sequencing was carried out using blood. DNA of the CDR3: TGCGGTGCTAGAGGAGGGGCCGGGACTAGCGGGAGGGCCTCCACAGATACGCAGTATTTT. Its translation: CGARGGAGTSGRASTDTQYF.